These T cell receptor beta chains were read from a single sample in a study of blood T cell repertoires in COVID-19. Using immunoSEQ multiplex PCR, the repertoire was profiled, and TCRdb retains in-frame clones only, with some absent. The sample includes more than 150,000 clones, over 70% of them seen just once. The specimen sequenced was PBMCs or T cells enriched from blood (not recorded which). Receptor source: a woman aged 60-75 years who had recovered from COVID-19. Both conserved end residues are part of each CDR3. Each record gives: D gene, clone size, J gene, V gene, CDR3 DNA, CDR3 protein. A D gene is named only where the DNA matches it firmly. Rows give clone size only sometimes, using once, few, many, or a class for an expanded clone.

>.|.|TRBJ2-3|TRBV18
TGTGCCAGCTCACCACCGGCGGCCTCCAGCACAGATACGCAGTATTTT
CASSPPAASSTDTQYF
>TRBD1|.|TRBJ1-6|TRBV4-1
TGCGCCAGCAGCCTAGACAGGGGTTCACCCCTCCACTTT
CASSLDRGSPLHF
>.|.|TRBJ1-1|TRBV7-9
TGTGCCAGCAGCTTAGTGTATTCCGACACTGAAGCTTTCTTT
CASSLVYSDTEAFF
>.|.|TRBJ1-4|TRBV4-2
TGTGCCAGCAGCCAGCGCGTCCAAAATGAAAAACTGTTTTTT
CASSQRVQNEKLFF
>.|once|TRBJ2-7|TRBV15
TGTGCCACCAGCAGAGAGGGCCTCTCCTACGAGCAGTACTTC
CATSREGLSYEQYF
>.|.|TRBJ2-1|TRBV6-1
TGTGCCAGCAGTGAAGGCAGGGGCCCCTACAATGAGCAGTTCTTC
CASSEGRGPYNEQFF
>.|.|TRBJ2-7|TRBV11-2
TGTGCCAGCAGCCTGTCAGACAGAACTTCCTACGAGCAGTACTTC
CASSLSDRTSYEQYF
>.|.|TRBJ1-1|TRBV3-1/TRBV3-2
TGTGCCAGCAGCCAGCAACAGAGGAACACTGAAGCTTTCTTT
CASSQQQRNTEAFF
>.|.|TRBJ1-5|TRBV19
TGTGCCAGTAGTGGCAGTTATCAGCCCCAGCATTTT
CASSGSYQPQHF
>.|.|TRBJ2-5|TRBV18
TGTGCCAGCTCACCACCGGTTAGCCGCCAAGAGACCCAGTACTTC
CASSPPVSRQETQYF
>TRBD2|.|TRBJ2-2|TRBV4-1
TGCGCCACCAGCCGACAGGGACTAGCGGGGCTGAACACCGGGGAGCTGTTTTTT
CATSRQGLAGLNTGELFF
>.|.|TRBJ1-4|TRBV18
TGTGCCAGCTCACCACTGACAGAAAATGAAAAACTGTTTTTT
CASSPLTENEKLFF
>.|.|TRBJ1-4|TRBV5-1
TGCGCCAGCAGCTTGGGGCAGGCCCCAGAAAAACTGTTTTTT
CASSLGQAPEKLFF
>TRBD1|few|TRBJ1-5|TRBV28
TGTGCCAGCAGTTTAGACAGGGTGAGGGGTCAGCCCCAGCATTTT
CASSLDRVRGQPQHF
>TRBD2|.|TRBJ2-2|TRBV3-1/TRBV3-2
TGTGCCAGCACGGGGGGGCTCACCGGGGAGCTGTTTTTT
CASTGGLTGELFF
>.|.|TRBJ1-6|TRBV6-5
TGTGCCAGCAGTTACTTTTCAGGGGCTAATTCACCCCTCCACTTT
CASSYFSGANSPLHF
>TRBD1|.|TRBJ2-1|TRBV9
TGTGCCAGCAGTGGACAGGGGGCTAATGAGCAGTTCTTC
CASSGQGANEQFF
>.|.|TRBJ2-6|TRBV4-1
TGCGCCAGCAGCCAAGTGGCAGGGATTGCCTCTGGGGCCAACGTCCTGACTTTC
CASSQVAGIASGANVLTF
>.|.|TRBJ1-5|TRBV27
TGTGCCAGCAGTCCTAAGTGGGGGGATCTAGTGTATCAGCCCCAGCATTTT
CASSPKWGDLVYQPQHF
>TRBD1|.|TRBJ2-1|TRBV5-6
TGTGCCAGCACCATAGGACAGGGGACCTACAATGAGCAGTTCTTC
CASTIGQGTYNEQFF
>TRBD2|few|TRBJ2-3|TRBV10-3
TGTGCCATCAGTGAGCCCGGACTAGCGGATAGGAGGGATACGCAGTATTTT
CAISEPGLADRRDTQYF
>.|.|TRBJ1-1|TRBV28
TGTGCCAGCAGGTCTTCGGGGTCTGAAGCTTTCTTT
CASRSSGSEAFF
>TRBD2|.|TRBJ2-3|TRBV3-1/TRBV3-2
TGTGCCACAAGAGGGCTAGCGGGGGCCAAATTAAGCACAGATACGCAGTATTTT
CATRGLAGAKLSTDTQYF
>TRBD2|once|TRBJ2-1|TRBV3-1/TRBV3-2
TGTGCCAGCAGTGGGACTAGCGGGGCCTACAATGAGCAGTTCTTC
CASSGTSGAYNEQFF
>.|.|TRBJ1-1|TRBV6-5
TGTGCCAGCAGATTCACAGGGTCGACTGAAGCTTTCTTT
CASRFTGSTEAFF
>TRBD1|.|TRBJ1-2|TRBV5-1
TGCGCCAGCAGCGTGACAGGGGGCGCTTACGGCTACACCTTC
CASSVTGGAYGYTF
>.|.|TRBJ2-2|TRBV4-2
TGTGCCAGCAGCCCAACAATTACACACACCGGGGAGCTGTTTTTT
CASSPTITHTGELFF
>.|.|TRBJ1-2|TRBV28
TGTGCCAGCAGTTTCAAGACACTCTATGGCTACACCTTC
CASSFKTLYGYTF
>TRBD1|.|TRBJ2-1|TRBV5-1
TGCGCCAGCAGGGGACAGGGGCTCCCCAATGAGCAGTTCTTC
CASRGQGLPNEQFF
>.|.|TRBJ1-5|TRBV6-1
TGTGCCAGCAGTGAATCGATTAGTAGGCAGGGCCCCCAAAATCAGCCCCAGCATTTT
CASSESISRQGPQNQPQHF
>TRBD1|.|TRBJ1-2|TRBV19
TGTGCCAGTAGTACGCCGGGACAGGGTGGGAACTATGGCTACACCTTC
CASSTPGQGGNYGYTF
>.|.|TRBJ2-5|TRBV2
TGTGCCAGCAGCCCATTCGGAGGGGATGAGACCCAGTACTTC
CASSPFGGDETQYF
>.|.|TRBJ2-1|TRBV7-9
TGTGCCAGCAGCCCCCGGGGAGCCCTCTCGAATGAGCAGTTCTTC
CASSPRGALSNEQFF
>TRBD2|.|TRBJ2-2|TRBV30
TGTGCCTGCCCCGCGGGGGGGAAAAACACCGGGGAGCTGTTTTTT
CACPAGGKNTGELFF
>TRBD1|.|TRBJ2-1|TRBV3-1/TRBV3-2
TGTGCCAGCAGCCAAAGGGGGCAGACATACAATGAGCAGTTCTTC
CASSQRGQTYNEQFF
>TRBD1|.|TRBJ2-7|TRBV29-1
TGCAGCGTTATGGGACAGGGGACCTACGAGCAGTACTTC
CSVMGQGTYEQYF
>TRBD1|.|TRBJ2-3|TRBV5-1
TGCGCCAGCAGCAGCGGACAGGGCGCAGATACGCAGTATTTT
CASSSGQGADTQYF
>TRBD2|.|TRBJ2-7|TRBV6-5
TGTGCCAGCAGTTACGGCGGGGGGGCCTCCTACGAGCAGTACTTC
CASSYGGGASYEQYF
>TRBD2|.|TRBJ2-7|TRBV5-1
TGCGCCAGCAGCAAGGGACTAGCGGGAGGAACCTCCTACGAGCAGTACTTC
CASSKGLAGGTSYEQYF
>.|.|TRBJ1-6|TRBV12-3/TRBV12-4
TGTGCCAGCAGTTTACCGGGTTCACCCCTCCACTTT
CASSLPGSPLHF
>.|.|TRBJ2-7|TRBV11-2
TGTGCCAGCAGCCTCCAGTCCCGTACCTACGAGCAGTACTTC
CASSLQSRTYEQYF
>TRBD2|.|TRBJ2-3|TRBV5-1
TGCGCCAGCAGCTGGGGCGGCGGGAGCCCAGATACGCAGTATTTT
CASSWGGGSPDTQYF
>.|.|TRBJ1-4|TRBV9
TGTGCCAGCAGCCTCAGGGAGGGGAATGAAAAACTGTTTTTT
CASSLREGNEKLFF
>.|.|TRBJ1-1|TRBV27
TGTGCCAGCAGTTTAGGGCCAGCCTCGAACACTGAAGCTTTCTTT
CASSLGPASNTEAFF
>TRBD1|.|TRBJ2-7|TRBV5-8
TGTGCCAGCAGCCTAGGGACAGTCGACTACGAGCAGTACTTC
CASSLGTVDYEQYF
>TRBD2|.|TRBJ2-2|TRBV7-9
TGTGCCAGCAGCCAAGGGGAGGGCTCAGCCGGGGAGCTGTTTTTT
CASSQGEGSAGELFF
>TRBD1|many|TRBJ1-4|TRBV29-1
TGCAGCGTTGGGGCCAGGGGGACTAATGAAAAACTGTTTTTT
CSVGARGTNEKLFF
>.|.|TRBJ1-2|TRBV6-1
TGTGCCAGCAGTGAAAGGTGGGGGCGGTCAGACTATGGCTACACCTTC
CASSERWGRSDYGYTF